The clone carrying this T cell receptor beta chain is medium-sized (0.01 to 0.1%) in the sample. Its antigen is currently unknown. The sample belongs to a study of spatial heterogeneity in lung cancer. Regarding the study as a whole: There was tracking of ubiquitous and regional nonsynonymous mutations by the respective counts of ubiquitous and regional expanded TCRs. Mutation tallies in tumors tracked expanded intratumoral alpha and beta TCR counts.

Time point in this sample: sample taken at primary tumor resection. The donor population consisted of roughly 70 patients with untreated, early-stage non-small cell lung cancer. This CDR3 is 16 amino acids long. V lost 4 bases, J lost 0 bases, and 14 bases lay in between. Germline assignment: CDR1 SGHRS and CDR2 YFSETQ. Unique molecular identifiers, one per molecule, were present on every TCR cDNA molecule. TCRdb processed the 5' RACE reads anew with MiXCR; each CDR3 protein has one entry. The table has 2,000 to 3,000 distinct CDR3 sequences, roughly 13% seen once. The source material was lung tumor tissue, sampled at surgery. The sequence was collected from a male donor with early-stage non-small cell lung cancer. The chain is built from TRBV5-1 and TRBJ2-4; no clear D. CDR3 in DNA: TGCGCCAGCAGCCCCAACAGCGACCTAGCCAAAAACATTCAGTACTTC. It codes for CASSPNSDLAKNIQYF.